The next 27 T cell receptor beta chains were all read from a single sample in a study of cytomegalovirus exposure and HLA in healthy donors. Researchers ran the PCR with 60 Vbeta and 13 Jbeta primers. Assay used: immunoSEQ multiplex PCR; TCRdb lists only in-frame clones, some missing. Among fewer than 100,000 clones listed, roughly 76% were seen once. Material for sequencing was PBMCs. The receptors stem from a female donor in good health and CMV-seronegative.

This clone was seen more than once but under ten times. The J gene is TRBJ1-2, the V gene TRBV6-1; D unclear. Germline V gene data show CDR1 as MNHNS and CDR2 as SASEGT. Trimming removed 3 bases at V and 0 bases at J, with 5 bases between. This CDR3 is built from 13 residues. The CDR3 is CASSDQANYGYTF. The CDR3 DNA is TGTGCCAGCAGTGATCAGGCTAACTATGGCTACACCTTC.

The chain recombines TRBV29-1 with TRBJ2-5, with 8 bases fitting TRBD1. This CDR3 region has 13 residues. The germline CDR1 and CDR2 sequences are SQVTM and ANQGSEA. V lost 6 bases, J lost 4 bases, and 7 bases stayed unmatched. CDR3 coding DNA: TGCAGCGTGGGGACAGGTTGGGGAGAGACCCAGTACTTC. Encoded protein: CSVGTGWGETQYF.

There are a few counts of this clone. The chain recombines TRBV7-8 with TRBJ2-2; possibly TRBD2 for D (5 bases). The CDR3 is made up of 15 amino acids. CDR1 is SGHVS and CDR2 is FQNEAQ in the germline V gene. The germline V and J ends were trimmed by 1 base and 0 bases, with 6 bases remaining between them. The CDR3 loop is CASSLGGPNTGELFF. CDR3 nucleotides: TGTGCCAGCAGCTTAGGCGGGCCGAACACCGGGGAGCTGTTTTTT.

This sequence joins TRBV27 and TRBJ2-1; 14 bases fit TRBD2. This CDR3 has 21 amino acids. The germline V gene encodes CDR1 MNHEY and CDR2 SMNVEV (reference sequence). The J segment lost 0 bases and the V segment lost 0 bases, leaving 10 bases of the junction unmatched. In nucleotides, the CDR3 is TGTGCCAGCAGTTTATCGGGACTAGCGGGAGTGTCAGTCCGCTCCTACAATGAGCAGTTCTTC. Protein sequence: CASSLSGLAGVSVRSYNEQFF.

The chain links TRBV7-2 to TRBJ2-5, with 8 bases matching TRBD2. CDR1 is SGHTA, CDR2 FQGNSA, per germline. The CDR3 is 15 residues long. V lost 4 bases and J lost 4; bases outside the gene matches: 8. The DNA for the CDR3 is TGTGCCAGCAGCTCTTTCGGGGGGGCCTCAGAGACCCAGTACTTC. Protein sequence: CASSSFGGASETQYF.

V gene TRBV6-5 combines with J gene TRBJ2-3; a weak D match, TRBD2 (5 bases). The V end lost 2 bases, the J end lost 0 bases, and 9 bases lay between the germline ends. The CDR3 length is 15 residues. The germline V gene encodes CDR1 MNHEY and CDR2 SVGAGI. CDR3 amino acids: CASSYRGRSTDTQYF. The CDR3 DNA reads TGTGCCAGCAGTTACCGGGGTCGGAGCACAGATACGCAGTATTTT.

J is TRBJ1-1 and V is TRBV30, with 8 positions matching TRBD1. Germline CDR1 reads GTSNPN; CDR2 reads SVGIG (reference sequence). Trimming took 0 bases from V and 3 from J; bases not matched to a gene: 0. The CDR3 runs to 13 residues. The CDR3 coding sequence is TGTGCCTGGAGTGTACAGGGGGACACTGAAGCTTTCTTT. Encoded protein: CAWSVQGDTEAFF. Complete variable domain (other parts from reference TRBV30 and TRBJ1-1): SQTIHQWPATLVQPVGSPLSLECTVEGTSNPNLYWYRQAAGRGLQLLFYSVGIGQISSEVPQNLSASRPQDRQFILSSKKLLLSDSGFYLCAWSVQGDTEAFFGQGTRLTVV.

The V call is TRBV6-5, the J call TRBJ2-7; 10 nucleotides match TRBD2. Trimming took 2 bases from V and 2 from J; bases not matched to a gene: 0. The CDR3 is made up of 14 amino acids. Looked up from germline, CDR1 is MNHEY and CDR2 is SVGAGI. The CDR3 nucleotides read TGTGCCAGCAGTTACCTAGCGGGAGCCTACGAGCAGTACTTC. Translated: CASSYLAGAYEQYF.

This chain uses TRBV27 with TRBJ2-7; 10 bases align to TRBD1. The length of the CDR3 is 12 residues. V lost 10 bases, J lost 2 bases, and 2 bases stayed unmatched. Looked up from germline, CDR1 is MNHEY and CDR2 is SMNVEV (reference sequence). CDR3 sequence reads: CATGQGTYEQYF. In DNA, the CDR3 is TGTGCCACGGGACAGGGGACCTACGAGCAGTACTTC.

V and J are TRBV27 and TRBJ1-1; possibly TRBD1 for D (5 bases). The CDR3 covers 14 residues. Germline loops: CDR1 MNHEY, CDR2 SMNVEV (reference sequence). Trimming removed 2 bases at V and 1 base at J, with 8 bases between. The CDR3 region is CASSLQGRNTEAFF. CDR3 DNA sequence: TGTGCCAGCAGTTTACAGGGTCGGAACACTGAAGCTTTCTTT.

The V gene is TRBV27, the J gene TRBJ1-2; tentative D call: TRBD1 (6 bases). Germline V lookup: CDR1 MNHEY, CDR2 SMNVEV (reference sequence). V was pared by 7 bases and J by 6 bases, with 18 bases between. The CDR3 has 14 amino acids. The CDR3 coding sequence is TGTGCCAGCACCTCCAGGGGCCCCAATAATGGCTACACCTTC. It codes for CASTSRGPNNGYTF.

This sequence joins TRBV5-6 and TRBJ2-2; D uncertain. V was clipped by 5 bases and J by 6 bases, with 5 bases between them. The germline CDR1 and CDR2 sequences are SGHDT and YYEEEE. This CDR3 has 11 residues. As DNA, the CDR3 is TGTGCCAGCAGTTTCGCCGGGGAGCTGTTTTTT. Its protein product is CASSFAGELFF.

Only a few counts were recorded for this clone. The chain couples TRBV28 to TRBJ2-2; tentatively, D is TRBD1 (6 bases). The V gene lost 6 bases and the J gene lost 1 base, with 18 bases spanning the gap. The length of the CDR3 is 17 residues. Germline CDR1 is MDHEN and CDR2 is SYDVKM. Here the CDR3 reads CASSTTRGRLNTGELFF. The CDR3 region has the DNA TGTGCCAGCAGCACTACCAGGGGACGGCTGAACACCGGGGAGCTGTTTTTT. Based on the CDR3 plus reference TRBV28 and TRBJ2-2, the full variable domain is DVKVTQSSRYLVKRTGEKVFLECVQDMDHENMFWYRQDPGLGLRLIYFSYDVKMKEKGDIPEGYSVSREKKERFSLILESASTNQTSMYLCASSTTRGRLNTGELFFGEGSRLTVL.

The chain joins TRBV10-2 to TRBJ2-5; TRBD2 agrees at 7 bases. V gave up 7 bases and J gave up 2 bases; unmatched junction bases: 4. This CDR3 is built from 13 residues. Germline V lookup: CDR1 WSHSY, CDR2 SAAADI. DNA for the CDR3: TGCGCCAGCACCTACGGGGGGCAAGAGACCCAGTACTTC. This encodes CASTYGGQETQYF.

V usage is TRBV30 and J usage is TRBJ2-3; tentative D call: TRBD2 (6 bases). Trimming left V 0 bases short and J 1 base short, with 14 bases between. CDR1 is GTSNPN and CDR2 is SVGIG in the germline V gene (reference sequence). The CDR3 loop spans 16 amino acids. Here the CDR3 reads CAWSVLAGPRTDTQYF. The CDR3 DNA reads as TGTGCCTGGAGTGTATTGGCGGGGCCCCGCACAGATACGCAGTATTTT.

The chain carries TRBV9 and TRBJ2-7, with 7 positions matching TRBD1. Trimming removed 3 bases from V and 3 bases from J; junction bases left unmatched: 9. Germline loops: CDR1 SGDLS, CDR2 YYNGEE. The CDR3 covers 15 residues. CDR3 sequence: CASSAGQTTDYEQYF. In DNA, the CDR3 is TGTGCCAGCAGCGCGGGACAGACCACGGACTACGAGCAGTACTTC.

The CDR3 loop reads CATNPTSGTYNEQFF. Written as DNA, the CDR3 is TGTGCCACCAACCCCACTAGCGGAACCTACAATGAGCAGTTCTTC. V gene TRBV2 combines with J gene TRBJ2-1; 8 bases agree with TRBD2. Germline lookup yields CDR1 SNHLY and CDR2 FYNNEI. The J segment lost 2 bases and the V segment lost 10 bases, leaving 10 bases of the junction unmatched. This CDR3 is 15 amino acids long.

For the CDR3, the DNA is TGTGCCAGCGCGAGGACCCCGGGACAGAACTCTGGAAACACCATATATTTT. Translation gives CASARTPGQNSGNTIYF. J is TRBJ1-3 and V is TRBV27; 7 positions match TRBD1. V lost 8 bases and J lost 0; bases outside the gene matches: 13. The CDR3 covers 17 residues. Germline CDR1 MNHEY, CDR2 SMNVEV (reference sequence).

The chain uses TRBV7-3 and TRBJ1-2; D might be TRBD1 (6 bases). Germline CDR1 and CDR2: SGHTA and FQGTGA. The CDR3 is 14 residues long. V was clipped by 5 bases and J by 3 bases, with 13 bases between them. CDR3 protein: CASSHGGGDYGYTF. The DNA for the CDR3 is TGTGCCAGCAGCCACGGGGGGGGCGACTATGGCTACACCTTC. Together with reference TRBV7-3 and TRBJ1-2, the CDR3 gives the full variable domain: GAGVSQTPSNKVTEKGKYVELRCDPISGHTALYWYRQSLGQGPEFLIYFQGTGAADDSGLPNDRFFAVRPEGSVSTLKIQRTERGDSAVYLCASSHGGGDYGYTFGSGTRLTVV.

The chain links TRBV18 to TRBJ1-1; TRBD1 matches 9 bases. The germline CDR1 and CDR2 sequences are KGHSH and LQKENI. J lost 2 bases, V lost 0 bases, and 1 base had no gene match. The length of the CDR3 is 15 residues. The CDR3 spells CASSPPTGGNTEAFF. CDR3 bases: TGTGCCAGCTCACCACCGACAGGGGGTAACACTGAAGCTTTCTTT.

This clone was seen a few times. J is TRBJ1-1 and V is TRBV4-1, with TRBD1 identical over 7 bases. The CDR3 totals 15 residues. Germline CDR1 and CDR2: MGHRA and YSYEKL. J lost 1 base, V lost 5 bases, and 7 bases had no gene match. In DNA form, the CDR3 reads TGCGCCAGCAGCGCCAGGACAGGATCGAACACTGAAGCTTTCTTT. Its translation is CASSARTGSNTEAFF.

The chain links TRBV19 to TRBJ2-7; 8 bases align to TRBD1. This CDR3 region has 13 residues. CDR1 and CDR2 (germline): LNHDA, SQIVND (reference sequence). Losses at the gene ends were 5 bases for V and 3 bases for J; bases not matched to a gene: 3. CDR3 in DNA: TGTGCCAGTAGTGTTGACAGGGGCTACGAGCAGTACTTC. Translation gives CASSVDRGYEQYF.

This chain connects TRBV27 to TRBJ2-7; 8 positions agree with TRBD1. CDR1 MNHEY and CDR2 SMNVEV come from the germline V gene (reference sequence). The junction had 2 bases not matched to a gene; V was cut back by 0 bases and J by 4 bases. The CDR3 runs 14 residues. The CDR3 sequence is CASSLSRQGYEQYF. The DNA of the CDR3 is TGTGCCAGCAGTTTATCCCGACAGGGGTACGAGCAGTACTTC.

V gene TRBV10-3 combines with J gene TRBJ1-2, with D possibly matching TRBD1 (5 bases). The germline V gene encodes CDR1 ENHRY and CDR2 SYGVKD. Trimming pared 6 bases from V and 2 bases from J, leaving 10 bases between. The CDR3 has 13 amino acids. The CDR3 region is CAISGHTNYGYTF. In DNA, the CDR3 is TGTGCCATCAGCGGACACACAAACTATGGCTACACCTTC.

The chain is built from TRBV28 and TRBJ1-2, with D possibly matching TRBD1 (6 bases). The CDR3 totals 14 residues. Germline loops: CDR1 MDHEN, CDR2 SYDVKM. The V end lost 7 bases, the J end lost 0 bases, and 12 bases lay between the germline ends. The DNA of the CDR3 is TGTGCCAGCATTCCCGGACAGTCTAACTATGGCTACACCTTC. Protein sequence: CASIPGQSNYGYTF.

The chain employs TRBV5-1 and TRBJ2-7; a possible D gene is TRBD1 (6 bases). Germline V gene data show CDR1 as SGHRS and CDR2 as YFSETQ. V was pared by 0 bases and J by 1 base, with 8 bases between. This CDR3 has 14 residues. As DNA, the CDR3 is TGCGCCAGCAGCTTGGGACAGGCGTCCTACGAGCAGTACTTC. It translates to CASSLGQASYEQYF.

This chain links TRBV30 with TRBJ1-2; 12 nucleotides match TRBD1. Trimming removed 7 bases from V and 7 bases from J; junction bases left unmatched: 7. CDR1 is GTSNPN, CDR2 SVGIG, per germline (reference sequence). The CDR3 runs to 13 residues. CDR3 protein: CAFRDRGRGGYTF. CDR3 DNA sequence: TGTGCCTTCCGGGACAGGGGGCGCGGTGGCTACACCTTC.